The clone carrying this T cell receptor (beta chain) was seen at least ten times. This sample was included in a study of neurological immune-mediated disorders. The CDR3 extends over 14 amino acids. Germline lookup yields CDR1 SGHRS and CDR2 YFSETQ. The J segment lost 7 bases and the V segment lost 2 bases, leaving 4 bases of the junction unmatched. Described time point: longitudinal time-point 1 (baseline). The output of every sequencing run, over 180 million TCR-beta sequences, came from 15-18 subjects. A single record per CDR3 protein comes from TCRdb applying MiXCR to the 5' RACE reads. The profile shows around 60,000 distinct CDR3 sequences, around a tenth of them singletons.

The sequenced sample consisted of PBMCs. This TCR came from a male donor with HTLV-1-associated myelopathy (HAM/TSP). V and J are TRBV5-1 and TRBJ2-2, with 8 nucleotides matching TRBD2. For the CDR3, the DNA is TGCGCCAGCAGCTTCGGGGGGGCCGGCGGGGAGCTGTTTTTT. It codes for CASSFGGAGGELFF.